Sequencing of this TCR beta chain was carried out in a study of T cells in Graves' hyperthyroidism and ophthalmopathy. The study, taken as a whole, reports: Expanded thyroid clonotypes (above 0.001) were mostly also found in blood. Onset of ophthalmopathy came a median roughly 6.4 months after the model predicted it.

In germline, CDR1 is SEHNR, CDR2 FQNEAQ (reference sequence). V was pared by 3 bases and J by 4 bases, with 8 bases of the junction left unmatched. The CDR3 sequence is 17 residues long. Using RNA transcripts as the source, TCR beta CDR3 regions were amplified. First-round RT-PCR targeting the TCR CDR3 was performed with the HTBI primer set. TCRdb recomputed calls from the multiplex PCR reads with MiXCR, one row per CDR3 protein. The sample shows 250,000 or so distinct CDR3 sequences, roughly 15% of them seen only once. Together with thyroid ultrasound, orbital computed tomography, serum thyroxine and TRAb, clinical symptoms were used for diagnoses. At first hyperthyroidism diagnosis, before any ophthalmopathy symptoms, the blood sample was collected. This clonotype was seen many times. What it recognizes is unknown.

This receptor was obtained from a woman aged 45 to 65 with Graves' hyperthyroidism that later progressed to Graves' ophthalmopathy. This rearrangement joins TRBV7-9 to TRBJ2-7; 14 bases are a match to TRBD2. Sequenced material: blood. The CDR3 loop reads CASSFPPGLAGVYEQYF. CDR3 bases: TGTGCCAGCAGCTTCCCGCCGGGACTAGCGGGAGTATACGAGCAGTACTTC.